One and the same sample provided the 3 T cell receptor beta chains below, sequenced in a study of identical twins. One entry per CDR3 protein, called by TCRdb with MiXCR from the 5' RACE reads. The sample holds about 550,000 distinct CDR3 sequences, more than 20% seen once. The sample was also linked to a second study, of yellow fever vaccine responses in identical twins.

The sequencing sample was made of CD4+ T cells sorted from blood. These receptors all come from a woman between 18 and 29 years old in good health.

The V gene is TRBV21-1, the J gene TRBJ2-7; the D call TRBD1 from the table was never checked on the DNA. TRBV21-1 is termed a pseudogene. This CDR3 region has 13 residues. The CDR3 nucleotides are TGTGCCAGCAGCAAAAGACAGGGTGCGGAGCAGTACGTC. Amino acid sequence: CASSKRQGAEQYV.

The chain couples TRBV20-1 to TRBJ1-5, with a weak D call TRBD1 (5 bases). The CDR3 sequence is 17 residues long. Trimming left V 0 bases short and J 4 bases short, with 19 bases between. CDR1 DFQATT and CDR2 SNEGSKA come from the germline V gene (reference sequence). The CDR3 protein is CSARDATVSLRNQPQHF. Written as DNA, the CDR3 is TGCAGTGCTAGAGATGCGACAGTCTCTCTCCGTAATCAGCCCCAGCATTTT.

The sample holds a few counts of this clonotype. This sequence joins TRBV29-1 and TRBJ2-1; 11 bases match TRBD2. Germline assignment: CDR1 SQVTM and CDR2 ANQGSEA. This CDR3 is 16 amino acids long. V lost 1 base and J lost 7; bases outside the gene matches: 9. DNA of the CDR3: TGCAGCGTTGAAGGGGCACTAGCGGGAGTGGGAAATGAGCAGTTCTTC. Translation gives CSVEGALAGVGNEQFF.